These 5 T cell receptor beta chains share one sample of origin, sequenced in a study of lymphopenia after photon versus proton radiotherapy. Assay: immunoSEQ multiplex PCR; the TCRdb copy retains only in-frame clones and omits some. The data show roughly 150,000 clones, 70% to 90% seen once. Specimen: peripheral blood, collected from a patient treated with photon-based radiotherapy. Every receptor here comes from a man aged 50 to 59 with gastric cancer.

The rearrangement uses TRBV7-2 and TRBJ2-3; D gene ambiguous. The V and J ends lost 3 bases and 5 bases respectively, with 6 bases between them. Germline CDR1 and CDR2: SGHTA and FQGNSA. The CDR3 covers 12 residues. CDR3 in amino acids: CASSFARDTQYF. The DNA of the CDR3 is TGTGCCAGCAGCTTCGCCCGAGATACGCAGTATTTT.

This clone was seen only once. This sequence joins TRBV18 and TRBJ2-1; 9 bases match TRBD1. The CDR3 is 14 residues long. Unmatched junction bases numbered 3, after V lost 3 bases and J lost 6 bases. Germline V gives CDR1 KGHSH, CDR2 LQKENI. In DNA, the CDR3 is TGTGCCAGCTCACCGGGACAGGGAACCAATGAGCAGTTCTTC. Encoded protein: CASSPGQGTNEQFF.

The rearrangement links TRBV10-2 to TRBJ1-1; no clear D gene. Trimming removed 5 bases at V and 3 bases at J, with 7 bases between. Germline assignment: CDR1 WSHSY and CDR2 SAAADI. The CDR3 runs to 12 residues. The CDR3 sequence: CASSWADTEAFF. The CDR3 region has the DNA TGCGCCAGCAGTTGGGCAGACACTGAAGCTTTCTTT.

This clone showed up just a few times. V usage is TRBV2 and J usage is TRBJ2-5, with D hard to call. Germline loops: CDR1 SNHLY, CDR2 FYNNEI. The ends were cut back, 3 bases at V and 0 bases at J, with 8 bases in the middle. The CDR3 length is 14 residues. This CDR3 is CASSDRRYQETQYF. The CDR3 coding sequence is TGTGCCAGCAGTGACAGGCGGTACCAAGAGACCCAGTACTTC. The full variable domain, completed using reference TRBV2 and TRBJ2-5, is EPEVTQTPSHQVTQMGQEVILRCVPISNHLYFYWYRQILGQKVEFLVSFYNNEISEKSEIFDDQFSVERPDGSNFTLKIRSTKLEDSAMYFCASSDRRYQETQYFGPGTRLLVL.

The gene calls are TRBV6-1 and TRBJ1-2, with no clear D. This CDR3 contains 11 residues. V was cut by 11 bases and J by 1 base, with 8 bases left in between. Germline V gene data show CDR1 as MNHNS and CDR2 as SASEGT. The CDR3: CAGQVNYGYTF. CDR3 DNA: TGTGCCGGGCAGGTTAACTATGGCTACACCTTC.